This T cell receptor (beta chain) is drawn from a study of OX40 agonist ivuxolimab in advanced cancers. About the study: Three partial responders included one hepatocellular carcinoma patient and two cutaneous melanoma patients.

Germline CDR1 reads LGHNA; CDR2 reads YSLEER. Trimming cost V 4 bases and J 4 bases; bases outside gene matches: 8. The CDR3 loop spans 16 amino acids. Method: immunoSEQ multiplex PCR; TCRdb's copy keeps in-frame clones and lacks some. The sample includes approximately 44,000 clones, less than 95% of them seen just once. The sequencing used CD4+ or CD8+ T cells sorted from blood, collected in a trial of the OX40 agonist ivuxolimab. The chain links TRBV4-3 to TRBJ2-1; TRBD1 aligns across 9 bases. The receptor was isolated from an adult with an advanced solid tumor such as melanoma, head and neck, liver or kidney cancer. CDR3 sequence: CASSPVGTGLYNEQFF. The DNA of the CDR3 is TGCGCCAGCAGCCCCGTCGGGACAGGGTTATACAATGAGCAGTTCTTC.